This is a list of T cell receptor beta chains from one sample in a study of beta chain features in type 1 diabetes. Repertoires were generated with immunoSEQ multiplex PCR, while TCRdb's copy carries only in-frame clones and drops some. The sample shows about 150,000 clones, 10% of them seen only once. Sequenced: naive CD4+ T cells from blood. The receptors derive from a young man in good health. Both conserved end residues are part of each CDR3. A D gene is named only where the DNA matches it firmly. Only part of the rows carry a size: once, few, many, or a class if the clone is expanded.

v_gene: TRBV6-6
d_gene: .
abundance: .
j_gene: TRBJ2-7
CDR3aa: CASRSPGVRYEQYF
CDR3nt: TGTGCCAGCAGAAGCCCGGGGGTTCGCTACGAGCAGTACTTC

v_gene: TRBV28
d_gene: .
abundance: .
j_gene: TRBJ2-5
CDR3aa: CASTAYGETQYF
CDR3nt: TGTGCCAGCACCGCCTACGGGGAGACCCAGTACTTC

v_gene: TRBV7-2
d_gene: .
abundance: .
j_gene: TRBJ1-2
CDR3aa: CASSLVNHNYGYTF
CDR3nt: TGTGCCAGCAGCTTAGTCAATCATAACTATGGCTACACCTTC

v_gene: TRBV5-1
d_gene: .
abundance: few
j_gene: TRBJ2-3
CDR3aa: CASSFRGHTTDTQYF
CDR3nt: TGCGCCAGCAGCTTCAGGGGCCACACCACAGATACGCAGTATTTT

v_gene: TRBV19
d_gene: .
abundance: .
j_gene: TRBJ1-2
CDR3aa: CASSPENNYGYTF
CDR3nt: TGTGCCAGTTCTCCAGAAAACAACTATGGCTACACCTTC

v_gene: TRBV9
d_gene: TRBD1
abundance: .
j_gene: TRBJ1-2
CDR3aa: CASSAQGTGGSGYTF
CDR3nt: TGTGCCAGCAGCGCTCAAGGGACAGGGGGCTCTGGCTACACCTTC

v_gene: TRBV4-2
d_gene: TRBD1
abundance: many
j_gene: TRBJ1-1
CDR3aa: CASSQGRTGSTEAFF
CDR3nt: TGTGCCAGCAGCCAAGGTCGGACAGGGAGCACTGAAGCTTTCTTT

v_gene: TRBV7-2
d_gene: .
abundance: .
j_gene: TRBJ2-5
CDR3aa: CASSLAARRVGETQYF
CDR3nt: TGTGCCAGCAGCCTCGCGGCGCGGCGGGTAGGAGAGACCCAGTACTTC

v_gene: TRBV23-1
d_gene: .
abundance: few
j_gene: TRBJ2-7
CDR3aa: CASRSYEQYF
CDR3nt: TGCGCCAGCAGATCATACGAGCAGTACTTC

v_gene: TRBV6-5
d_gene: TRBD1
abundance: .
j_gene: TRBJ2-5
CDR3aa: CASSRQGVWETQYF
CDR3nt: TGTGCCAGCAGTCGACAGGGGGTATGGGAGACCCAGTACTTC

v_gene: TRBV6-5
d_gene: .
abundance: .
j_gene: TRBJ2-2
CDR3aa: CASKYNGVSTGELFF
CDR3nt: TGTGCCAGCAAGTATAACGGGGTGTCAACCGGGGAGCTGTTTTTT

v_gene: TRBV14
d_gene: .
abundance: few
j_gene: TRBJ2-5
CDR3aa: CASSRATSSRLQKTQYF
CDR3nt: TGTGCCAGCAGCCGTGCGACTAGTAGTCGCCTTCAGAAGACCCAGTACTTC

v_gene: TRBV9
d_gene: .
abundance: few
j_gene: TRBJ2-5
CDR3aa: CASSGAGQETQYF
CDR3nt: TGTGCCAGCAGCGGGGCGGGGCAAGAGACCCAGTACTTC

v_gene: TRBV7-9
d_gene: TRBD1
abundance: few
j_gene: TRBJ1-2
CDR3aa: CASSSGTAKSNYGYTF
CDR3nt: TGTGCCAGCAGTTCCGGGACAGCCAAATCTAACTATGGCTACACCTTC

v_gene: TRBV11-2
d_gene: TRBD2
abundance: .
j_gene: TRBJ2-5
CDR3aa: CASSRLAGGKETQYF
CDR3nt: TGTGCCAGCAGCAGACTAGCGGGGGGGAAAGAGACCCAGTACTTC

v_gene: TRBV15
d_gene: .
abundance: .
j_gene: TRBJ1-6
CDR3aa: CATSRDLRRNYNSPLHF
CDR3nt: TGTGCCACCAGCAGAGATCTGAGGAGGAACTATAATTCACCCCTCCACTTT

v_gene: TRBV5-4
d_gene: TRBD1
abundance: .
j_gene: TRBJ2-1
CDR3aa: CASSSSWTGVNEQFF
CDR3nt: TGTGCCAGCAGCTCGTCCTGGACAGGGGTTAATGAGCAGTTCTTC

v_gene: TRBV19
d_gene: .
abundance: few
j_gene: TRBJ2-1
CDR3aa: CASGGGGIVGSSYNEQFF
CDR3nt: TGTGCCAGCGGGGGCGGGGGTATAGTCGGGAGCTCCTACAATGAGCAGTTCTTC

v_gene: TRBV19
d_gene: TRBD2
abundance: few
j_gene: TRBJ2-1
CDR3aa: CASSLHTSGADNEQFF
CDR3nt: TGTGCCAGTAGTTTACACACTAGCGGGGCCGACAATGAGCAGTTCTTC

v_gene: TRBV18
d_gene: .
abundance: .
j_gene: TRBJ1-3
CDR3aa: CASSPPGISGNTIYF
CDR3nt: TGTGCCAGCTCACCCCCCGGGATCTCTGGAAACACCATATATTTT

v_gene: TRBV6-6
d_gene: .
abundance: few
j_gene: TRBJ2-1
CDR3aa: CASSRTGINEQFF
CDR3nt: TGTGCCAGCAGCCGTACAGGGATCAATGAGCAGTTCTTC

v_gene: TRBV7-3
d_gene: TRBD2
abundance: .
j_gene: TRBJ2-3
CDR3aa: CASSPSSGSTDTQYF
CDR3nt: TGTGCCAGCAGTCCATCTAGCGGTAGCACAGATACGCAGTATTTT

v_gene: TRBV29-1
d_gene: .
abundance: few
j_gene: TRBJ2-5
CDR3aa: CSVDWSRETQYF
CDR3nt: TGCAGCGTTGATTGGAGTAGGGAGACCCAGTACTTC

v_gene: TRBV2
d_gene: .
abundance: few
j_gene: TRBJ2-2
CDR3aa: CASTGEPGELFF
CDR3nt: TGTGCCAGCACCGGGGAGCCCGGGGAGCTGTTTTTT

v_gene: TRBV7-2
d_gene: .
abundance: few
j_gene: TRBJ2-7
CDR3aa: CASSNLPRGARHEQYF
CDR3nt: TGTGCCAGCAGCAACCTCCCACGGGGGGCGCGGCACGAGCAGTACTTC

v_gene: TRBV15
d_gene: TRBD1
abundance: few
j_gene: TRBJ2-2
CDR3aa: CATSRGTGAGELFF
CDR3nt: TGTGCCACCAGCAGAGGGACAGGGGCCGGGGAGCTGTTTTTT

v_gene: TRBV5-1
d_gene: TRBD1
abundance: .
j_gene: TRBJ1-2
CDR3aa: CASSYTGDLNYGYTF
CDR3nt: TGCGCCAGCAGCTATACAGGGGACCTTAACTATGGCTACACCTTC

v_gene: TRBV4-3
d_gene: TRBD2
abundance: .
j_gene: TRBJ2-7
CDR3aa: CASSYLSGGGRGEQYF
CDR3nt: TGCGCCAGCAGCTACTTGAGCGGGGGGGGAAGGGGCGAGCAGTACTTC

v_gene: TRBV30
d_gene: .
abundance: many
j_gene: TRBJ1-2
CDR3aa: CALLRAYGYTF
CDR3nt: TGTGCCTTGCTGCGGGCTTATGGCTACACCTTC

v_gene: TRBV19
d_gene: .
abundance: .
j_gene: TRBJ1-5
CDR3aa: CASSISGGGQPQHF
CDR3nt: TGTGCCAGTAGTATAAGCGGGGGTGGCCAGCCCCAGCATTTT

v_gene: TRBV6-5
d_gene: .
abundance: .
j_gene: TRBJ2-7
CDR3aa: CASSYSTDSSYEQYF
CDR3nt: TGTGCCAGCAGTTACTCGACGGACAGCTCCTACGAGCAGTACTTC

v_gene: TRBV30
d_gene: TRBD1
abundance: .
j_gene: TRBJ1-2
CDR3aa: CAWSEQGFYGYTF
CDR3nt: TGTGCCTGGAGTGAACAGGGGTTCTATGGCTACACCTTC

v_gene: TRBV5-1
d_gene: TRBD1
abundance: .
j_gene: TRBJ2-7
CDR3aa: CASSLYGQGDEQYF
CDR3nt: TGCGCCAGCAGCTTGTATGGTCAGGGGGACGAGCAGTACTTC

v_gene: TRBV5-5
d_gene: .
abundance: .
j_gene: TRBJ2-7
CDR3aa: CASSFPGLGTYEQYF
CDR3nt: TGTGCCAGCAGCTTCCCGGGACTGGGGACCTACGAGCAGTACTTC

v_gene: TRBV7-2
d_gene: .
abundance: few
j_gene: TRBJ1-1
CDR3aa: CASTPLAENTEAFF
CDR3nt: TGTGCCAGCACCCCGCTGGCAGAAAACACTGAAGCTTTCTTT

v_gene: TRBV5-4
d_gene: .
abundance: few
j_gene: TRBJ2-7
CDR3aa: CASSLVAGGTAEQYF
CDR3nt: TGTGCCAGCAGCTTGGTGGCAGGGGGGACAGCCGAGCAGTACTTC

v_gene: TRBV7-9
d_gene: .
abundance: .
j_gene: TRBJ1-2
CDR3aa: CASSQDPGDYGYTF
CDR3nt: TGCGCCAGCAGCCAAGATCCAGGGGACTATGGCTACACCTTC

v_gene: TRBV18
d_gene: TRBD1
abundance: .
j_gene: TRBJ2-4
CDR3aa: CASSPPDRGLAKNIQYF
CDR3nt: TGTGCCAGCTCACCACCGGACAGGGGGCTTGCCAAAAACATTCAGTACTTC

v_gene: TRBV28
d_gene: .
abundance: .
j_gene: TRBJ2-5
CDR3aa: CASSPRPTGRLETQYF
CDR3nt: TGTGCCAGCAGCCCCCGCCCGACAGGGAGGCTGGAGACCCAGTACTTC

v_gene: TRBV11-2
d_gene: TRBD2
abundance: few
j_gene: TRBJ2-3
CDR3aa: CASSLWTSGVNTQYF
CDR3nt: TGTGCCAGCAGCCTGTGGACTAGCGGGGTGAATACGCAGTATTTT

v_gene: TRBV5-1
d_gene: .
abundance: few
j_gene: TRBJ1-4
CDR3aa: CASSSPSEEEKLFF
CDR3nt: TGCGCCAGCAGCTCCCCATCCGAGGAGGAAAAACTGTTTTTT

v_gene: TRBV19
d_gene: .
abundance: .
j_gene: TRBJ1-2
CDR3aa: CASSIGSGYGYTF
CDR3nt: TGTGCCAGTAGTATCGGGTCCGGCTATGGCTACACCTTC

v_gene: TRBV4-3
d_gene: .
abundance: .
j_gene: TRBJ1-2
CDR3aa: CASSIYSGVDGYTF
CDR3nt: TGCGCCAGCAGCATATACTCAGGGGTGGATGGCTACACCTTC

v_gene: TRBV5-1
d_gene: TRBD1
abundance: few
j_gene: TRBJ2-5
CDR3aa: CASSATGGRQETQYF
CDR3nt: TGCGCCAGCAGCGCTACAGGGGGTCGGCAAGAGACCCAGTACTTC

v_gene: TRBV10-1
d_gene: TRBD2
abundance: .
j_gene: TRBJ2-3
CDR3aa: CASSDGSGVTDTQYF
CDR3nt: TGCGCCAGCAGTGATGGTAGCGGGGTCACAGATACGCAGTATTTT

v_gene: TRBV9
d_gene: TRBD2
abundance: .
j_gene: TRBJ2-5
CDR3aa: CASSVGLAGEETQYF
CDR3nt: TGTGCCAGCAGCGTAGGGCTAGCGGGTGAAGAGACCCAGTACTTC

v_gene: TRBV7-2
d_gene: .
abundance: few
j_gene: TRBJ1-1
CDR3aa: CASSLARNTEAFF
CDR3nt: TGTGCCAGCAGCTTAGCGCGGAACACTGAAGCTTTCTTT

v_gene: TRBV28
d_gene: .
abundance: .
j_gene: TRBJ2-5
CDR3aa: CASRIGGTQETQYF
CDR3nt: TGTGCCAGCAGGATAGGGGGAACCCAAGAGACCCAGTACTTC